These 27 T cell receptor beta chains originate from one sample sequenced in a study of cytotoxic CD8 clonotypes in ibrutinib-treated CLL. Only in-frame clones appear in the TCRdb table, and some are missing; sequencing was by immunoSEQ multiplex PCR. The profile shows some 22,000 clones, approximately 72% of them singletons. The sample was PBMCs, taken before ibrutinib treatment. The receptors stem from a human donor with chronic lymphocytic leukemia.

The chain recombines TRBV18 with TRBJ2-1, with 12 bases fitting TRBD2. The V and J ends lost 3 bases and 6 bases, in that order; junction bases with no gene match: 12. The V gene's germline CDR1 is KGHSH and CDR2 LQKENI. The CDR3 runs to 18 residues. For the CDR3, the DNA is TGTGCCAGCTCACCCGCCCAGGGAAGACTAGCGGGGGCCAATGAGCAGTTCTTC. This gives the protein CASSPAQGRLAGANEQFF. Full variable domain (rest looked up from reference TRBV18 and TRBJ2-1): NAGVMQNPRHLVRRRGQEARLRCSPMKGHSHVYWYRQLPEEGLKFMVYLQKENIIDESGMPKERFSAEFPKEGPSILRIQQVVRGDSAAYFCASSPAQGRLAGANEQFFGPGTRLTVL.

This clone has just one count. CDR3 sequence (DNA): TGTGCCAGCAGCGTATTGCTCCGGGACAGGGATGGCTACACCTTC. The encoded protein is CASSVLLRDRDGYTF. The V gene is TRBV5-8, the J gene TRBJ1-2; 9 bases match TRBD1. This CDR3 spans 15 amino acids. Germline V gene sequence: CDR1 SGHTS, CDR2 YDEGEE. V trimming: 4 bases; J trimming: 6 bases; junction bases outside the gene matches: 10.

This clone was counted between two and nine times. This sequence joins TRBV7-8 and TRBJ1-3; D gene uncertain. Germline V gene lookup returns CDR1 SGHVS and CDR2 FQNEAQ. The CDR3 spans 14 residues. The V gene lost 2 bases and the J gene lost 0 bases, with 5 bases spanning the gap. As DNA, the CDR3 is TGTGCCAGCAGCTTACTCTTCTCTGGAAACACCATATATTTT. This sequence encodes CASSLLFSGNTIYF.

V gene TRBV10-2 combines with J gene TRBJ1-5; weak D call: TRBD1 (6 bases). Deletions cut 2 bases from V and 6 bases from J, with 11 bases between. From germline, CDR1 is WSHSY and CDR2 SAAADI. The CDR3 extends over 14 amino acids. The CDR3 bases are TGCGCCAGCAGTGAGGGGGGGCCGGGTCAGCCCCAGCATTTT. Translation: CASSEGGPGQPQHF.

The table lists this clone with a few counts. This chain joins TRBV10-1 and TRBJ2-3; 13 bases are a match to TRBD2. V was clipped by 4 bases and J by 6 bases; unmatched bases: 1. The germline V gene has CDR1 WNHNN and CDR2 SYGVQD (reference sequence). The CDR3 loop spans 14 amino acids. This chain's CDR3 is CASSGLAGGDTQYF. The CDR3 DNA sequence: TGCGCCAGCAGTGGACTAGCGGGAGGTGATACGCAGTATTTT.

CDR3 sequence reads: CASSDTGTGLTEAFF. Here the CDR3 DNA reads TGCGCCAGCAGTGATACCGGGACAGGGCTAACTGAAGCTTTCTTT. The genes are TRBV10-1 and TRBJ1-1; the match to TRBD1 covers 9 bases. This CDR3 has 15 residues. V trimming: 3 bases; J trimming: 5 bases; junction bases outside the gene matches: 7. Germline values: CDR1 WNHNN, CDR2 SYGVQD (reference sequence).

The chain recombines TRBV30 with TRBJ1-1; a weak D match, TRBD1 (5 bases). V was cut by 0 bases and J by 11 bases, with 13 bases left in between. The CDR3 totals 12 residues. Germline V lookup: CDR1 GTSNPN, CDR2 SVGIG (reference sequence). CDR3 DNA: TGTGCCTGGAGTGTAGGCCAGGGTTCGGCTTTCTTT. Residues: CAWSVGQGSAFF.

This chain uses TRBV11-2 with TRBJ1-2, with 8 bases fitting TRBD1. The CDR3 is made up of 17 amino acids. CDR1 and CDR2 (germline): SGHAT, FQNNGV. Trimming took 0 bases from V and 4 from J; bases not matched to a gene: 10. This chain's CDR3 is CASSLDPAGGDSYGYTF. CDR3 DNA: TGTGCCAGCAGCTTAGATCCAGCAGGGGGCGATAGCTATGGCTACACCTTC.

J is TRBJ2-5 and V is TRBV7-2; a possible D gene is TRBD1 (6 bases). Germline CDR1 SGHTA, CDR2 FQGNSA. CDR3 length: 14 amino acids. V was pared by 1 base and J by 7 bases, with 13 bases between. CDR3 nucleotide sequence: TGTGCCAGCAGCTTAGTTCCAGGGGCGGGGACCCAGTACTTC. Translated, it gives CASSLVPGAGTQYF.

This clone has only a few counts. The chain uses TRBV18 and TRBJ2-2, with TRBD1 identical over 8 bases. This CDR3 contains 15 residues. Germline loops: CDR1 KGHSH, CDR2 LQKENI. V was pared by 4 bases and J by 1 base, with 2 bases of the junction left unmatched. The CDR3 spells CASSLGQGNTGELFF. DNA for the CDR3: TGTGCCAGCTCACTAGGACAGGGGAACACCGGGGAGCTGTTTTTT.

This chain uses TRBV5-1 with TRBJ2-3; TRBD2 matches at 12 bases. The trim removed 2 bases at V and 0 bases at J, leaving 4 bases unmatched. In germline, CDR1 is SGHRS, CDR2 YFSETQ. The CDR3 covers 17 residues. CDR3: CASSFGTSGQSTDTQYF. CDR3 bases: TGCGCCAGCAGCTTCGGGACTAGCGGGCAAAGCACAGATACGCAGTATTTT.

This rearrangement joins TRBV5-1 to TRBJ1-2; the match to TRBD1 covers 12 bases. Germline CDR1 is SGHRS and CDR2 is YFSETQ. This CDR3 is built from 15 residues. Losses at the gene ends were 3 bases for V and 7 bases for J; bases not matched to a gene: 7. The CDR3 loop is CASSYGDRGLGGYTF. The CDR3 DNA is TGCGCCAGCAGCTACGGGGACAGGGGGCTGGGTGGCTACACCTTC.

This chain uses TRBV28 with TRBJ2-1; D not certain. The V end was cut by 5 bases, the J end by 0 bases, with 14 bases between. The CDR3 totals 16 residues. The germline V gene encodes CDR1 MDHEN and CDR2 SYDVKM. CDR3: CASSPLGAVSYNEQFF. For the CDR3, the DNA is TGTGCCAGCAGTCCTCTTGGAGCCGTCTCCTACAATGAGCAGTTCTTC.

This clone was found a few times. The chain couples TRBV4-3 to TRBJ2-7, with 7 bases lining up with TRBD2. The germline CDR1 and CDR2 sequences are LGHNA and YSLEER. The CDR3 loop spans 16 amino acids. With 0 bases clipped from V and 0 bases from J, the junction kept 5 bases outside the gene matches. The CDR3 bases are TGCGCCAGCAGCCAAGAATGGGCTAGCGGCTCCTACGAGCAGTACTTC. Translating it yields CASSQEWASGSYEQYF.

The CDR3 DNA is TGTGCCAGCAGCTTAGCGGGGGAAACTGAAGCTTTCTTT. This codes for CASSLAGETEAFF. The chain links TRBV7-9 to TRBJ1-1, with TRBD1 as a possible D gene (5 bases). Germline CDR1 is SEHNR and CDR2 is FQNEAQ (reference sequence). This CDR3 comprises 13 residues. Trimming stripped 0 bases from V and 5 bases from J, with 7 bases between.

The chain's CDR3 is CASQVGYEQYF. CDR3 coding DNA: TGTGCCAGTCAAGTGGGCTACGAGCAGTACTTC. V and J are TRBV27 and TRBJ2-7; D remains ambiguous. V lost 9 bases and J lost 3, with 9 bases in between. CDR3 length: 11 residues. Germline V gene sequence: CDR1 MNHEY, CDR2 SMNVEV (reference sequence).

The chain recombines TRBV28 with TRBJ1-2; 7 bases align to TRBD1. Germline V gene data show CDR1 as MDHEN and CDR2 as SYDVKM. The V and J ends lost 5 bases and 6 bases, in that order; junction bases with no gene match: 6. This CDR3 is 13 amino acids long. CDR3 sequence reads: CASSDGQEHGYTF. The DNA for the CDR3 is TGTGCCAGCAGTGACGGACAGGAGCATGGCTACACCTTC.

The chain is built from TRBV9 and TRBJ2-5, with 8 bases aligning to TRBD1. J lost 5 bases, V lost 4 bases, and 10 bases had no gene match. The germline V gene has CDR1 SGDLS and CDR2 YYNGEE. This CDR3 is 15 amino acids long. CDR3: CASSPQAGGVETQYF. The CDR3 nucleotides are TGTGCCAGCAGCCCACAGGCAGGGGGCGTTGAGACCCAGTACTTC.

This sequence joins TRBV19 and TRBJ2-3; no firm D call. Per the germline V gene, CDR1 is LNHDA and CDR2 is SQIVND (reference sequence). CDR3 length: 12 residues. V lost 4 bases and J 8 bases, leaving 10 bases between the germline ends. The CDR3 nucleotides are TGTGCCAGTAGTAAGTCAGGAGCTACGCAGTATTTT. Encoded protein: CASSKSGATQYF.

This chain uses TRBV11-3 with TRBJ2-2; D not certain. This CDR3 region has 14 residues. Trimming took 0 bases from V and 0 from J, leaving 2 bases between them. Germline V gene sequence: CDR1 SGHNT, CDR2 YENEEA. The CDR3 bases are TGTGCCAGCAGCTTAGATACGAACACCGGGGAGCTGTTTTTT. Its protein product is CASSLDTNTGELFF.

The chain is built from TRBV6-5 and TRBJ2-3; D is undetermined. Germline CDR1 MNHEY, CDR2 SVGAGI. This CDR3 is 14 amino acids long. V dropped 2 bases and J dropped 2 bases, with 8 bases sitting between them. DNA of the CDR3: TGTGCCAGCAGTTACGACGGCTTCACAGATACGCAGTATTTT. Translated: CASSYDGFTDTQYF.

The rearrangement joins TRBV18 to TRBJ1-5; D is uncertain. Germline values: CDR1 KGHSH, CDR2 LQKENI. The V and J ends lost 3 bases and 4 bases respectively, with 13 bases between them. The CDR3 is made up of 15 amino acids. CDR3 in DNA: TGTGCCAGCTCACCCGGACTCGCGGGGAATCAGCCCCAGCATTTT. Translation: CASSPGLAGNQPQHF.

V and J are TRBV30 and TRBJ2-7; 7 positions agree with TRBD2. The CDR3 has 15 residues. Losses at the gene ends were 3 bases for V and 2 bases for J; bases not matched to a gene: 10. The germline CDR1 and CDR2 sequences are GTSNPN and SVGIG (reference sequence). The CDR3 DNA sequence: TGTGCCTGGAGGGACCCTAGCGGAATCCCCTACGAGCAGTACTTC. It translates to CAWRDPSGIPYEQYF.

This clone was seen more than once but under ten times. This chain links TRBV14 with TRBJ1-3; D gene ambiguous. The germline V and J ends were trimmed by 4 bases and 4 bases, with 17 bases remaining between them. Germline-derived CDR1 and CDR2 are SGHDN and FVKESK. CDR3 length: 16 amino acids. The CDR3: CASSRLGPPAGNTIYF. For the CDR3, the DNA is TGTGCCAGCAGCCGCTTGGGTCCGCCCGCCGGAAACACCATATATTTT.

The V call is TRBV10-3, the J call TRBJ1-1; D might be TRBD1 (6 bases). Germline assignment: CDR1 ENHRY and CDR2 SYGVKD. The CDR3 spans 14 residues. V lost 3 bases and J 0 bases, leaving 8 bases between the germline ends. CDR3 DNA: TGTGCCATCAGTGAAGGGGGGGTGAACACTGAAGCTTTCTTT. It yields the protein CAISEGGVNTEAFF.

The chain combines TRBV19 with TRBJ2-5; D unclear. V was clipped by 0 bases and J by 5 bases, with 13 bases between them. The CDR3 contains 15 residues. Germline CDR1 is LNHDA and CDR2 is SQIVND (reference sequence). CDR3 DNA sequence: TGTGCCAGTAGTATAGATCGGGCAGGCGGTGAGACCCAGTACTTC. This gives the protein CASSIDRAGGETQYF.

The rearrangement links TRBV6-5 to TRBJ2-1; 13 bases are shared with TRBD2. Germline CDR1 is MNHEY and CDR2 is SVGAGI. The CDR3 covers 15 residues. Trimming took 6 bases from V and 5 from J; bases not matched to a gene: 4. CDR3 amino acids: CASSRTSGSNNEQFF. The CDR3 DNA sequence: TGTGCCAGCAGCCGGACTAGCGGGAGTAACAATGAGCAGTTCTTC.